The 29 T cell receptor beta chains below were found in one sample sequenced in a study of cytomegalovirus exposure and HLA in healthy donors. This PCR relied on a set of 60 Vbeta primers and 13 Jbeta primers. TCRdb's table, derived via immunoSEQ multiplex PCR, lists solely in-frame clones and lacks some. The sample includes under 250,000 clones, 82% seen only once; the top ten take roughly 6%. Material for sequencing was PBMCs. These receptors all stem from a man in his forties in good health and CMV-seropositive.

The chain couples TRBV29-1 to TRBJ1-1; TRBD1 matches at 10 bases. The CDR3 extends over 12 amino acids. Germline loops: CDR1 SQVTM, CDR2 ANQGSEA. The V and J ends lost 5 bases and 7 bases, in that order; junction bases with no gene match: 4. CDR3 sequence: CSVRQGACEAFF. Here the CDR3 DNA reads TGCAGCGTTCGACAGGGGGCCTGTGAAGCTTTCTTT. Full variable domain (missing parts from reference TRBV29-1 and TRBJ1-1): SAVISQKPSRDICQRGTSLTIQCQVDSQVTMMFWYRQQPGQSLTLIATANQGSEATYESGFVIDKFPISRPNLTFSTLTVSNMSPEDSSIYLCSVRQGACEAFFGQGTRLTVV.

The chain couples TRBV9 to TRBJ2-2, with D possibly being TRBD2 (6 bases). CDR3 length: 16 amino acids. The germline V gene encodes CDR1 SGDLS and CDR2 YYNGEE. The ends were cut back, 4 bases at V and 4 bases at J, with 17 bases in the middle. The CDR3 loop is CASSPNPRETTGELFF. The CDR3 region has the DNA TGTGCCAGCAGCCCCAACCCACGGGAGACCACCGGGGAGCTGTTTTTT.

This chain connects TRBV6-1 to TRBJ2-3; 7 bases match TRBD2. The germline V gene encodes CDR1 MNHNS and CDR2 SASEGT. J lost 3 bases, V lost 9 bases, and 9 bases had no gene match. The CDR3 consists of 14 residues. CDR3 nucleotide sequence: TGTGCCAGTAGGAGGGAGGGCCGAACAGATACGCAGTATTTT. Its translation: CASRREGRTDTQYF.

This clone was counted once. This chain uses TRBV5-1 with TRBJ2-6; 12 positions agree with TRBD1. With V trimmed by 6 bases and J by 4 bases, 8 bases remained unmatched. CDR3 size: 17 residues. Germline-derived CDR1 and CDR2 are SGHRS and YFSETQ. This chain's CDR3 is CASTPGTGGWGANVLTF. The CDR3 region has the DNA TGCGCCAGCACACCCGGGACAGGGGGCTGGGGGGCCAACGTCCTGACTTTC.

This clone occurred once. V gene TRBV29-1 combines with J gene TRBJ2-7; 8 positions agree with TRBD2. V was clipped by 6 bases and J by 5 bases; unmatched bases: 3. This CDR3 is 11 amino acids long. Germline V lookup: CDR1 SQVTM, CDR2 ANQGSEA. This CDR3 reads CSVAGADEQYF. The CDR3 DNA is TGCAGCGTAGCGGGGGCAGACGAGCAGTACTTC.

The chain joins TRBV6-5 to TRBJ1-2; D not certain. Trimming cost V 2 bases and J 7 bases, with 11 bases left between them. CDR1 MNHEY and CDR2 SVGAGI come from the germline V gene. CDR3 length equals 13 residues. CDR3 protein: CASSYEGGSGYTF. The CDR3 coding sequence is TGTGCCAGCAGTTACGAGGGCGGGAGTGGCTACACCTTC.

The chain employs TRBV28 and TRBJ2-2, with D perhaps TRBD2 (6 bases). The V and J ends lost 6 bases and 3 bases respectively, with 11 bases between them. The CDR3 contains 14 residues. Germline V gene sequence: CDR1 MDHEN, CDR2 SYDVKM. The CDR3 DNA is TGTGCCAGCAGCGTTAGCGGAGACACCGGGGAGCTGTTTTTT. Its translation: CASSVSGDTGELFF.

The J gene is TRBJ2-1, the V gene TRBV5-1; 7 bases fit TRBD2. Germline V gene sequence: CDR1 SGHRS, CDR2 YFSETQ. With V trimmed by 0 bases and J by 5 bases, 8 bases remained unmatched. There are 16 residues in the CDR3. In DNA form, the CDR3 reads TGCGCCAGCAGCTTGGCCGGGGCTAGCGGAAACAATGAGCAGTTCTTC. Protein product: CASSLAGASGNNEQFF.

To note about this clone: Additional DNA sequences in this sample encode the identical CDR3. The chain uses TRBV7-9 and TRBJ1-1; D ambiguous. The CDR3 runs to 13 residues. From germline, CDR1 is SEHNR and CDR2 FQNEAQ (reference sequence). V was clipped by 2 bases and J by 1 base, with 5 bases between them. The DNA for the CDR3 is TGTGCCAGCAGCTTACGGGGGAACACTGAAGCTTTCTTT. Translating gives CASSLRGNTEAFF.

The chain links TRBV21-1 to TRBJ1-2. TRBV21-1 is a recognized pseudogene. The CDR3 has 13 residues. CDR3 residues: CASSMGVNYGYTF. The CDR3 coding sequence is TGTGCCAGCAGCATGGGAGTTAACTATGGCTACACCTTC.

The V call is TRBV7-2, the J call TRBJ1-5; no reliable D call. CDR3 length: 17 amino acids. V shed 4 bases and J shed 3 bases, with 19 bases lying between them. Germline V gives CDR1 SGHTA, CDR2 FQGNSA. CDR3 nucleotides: TGTGCCAGCAGCTCCAGAGTTCGGGGTTCGTACAATCAGCCCCAGCATTTT. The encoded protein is CASSSRVRGSYNQPQHF.

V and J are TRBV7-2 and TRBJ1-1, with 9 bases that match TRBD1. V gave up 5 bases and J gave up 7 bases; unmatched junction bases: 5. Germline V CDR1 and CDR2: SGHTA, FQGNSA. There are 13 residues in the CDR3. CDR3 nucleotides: TGTGCCAGCAGCCTCGGGACAGGGCATGAAGCTTTCTTT. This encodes CASSLGTGHEAFF. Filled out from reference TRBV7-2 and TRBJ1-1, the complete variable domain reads GAGVSQSPSNKVTEKGKDVELRCDPISGHTALYWYRQSLGQGLEFLIYFQGNSAPDKSGLPSDRFSAERTGGSVSTLTIQRTQQEDSAVYLCASSLGTGHEAFFGQGTRLTVV.

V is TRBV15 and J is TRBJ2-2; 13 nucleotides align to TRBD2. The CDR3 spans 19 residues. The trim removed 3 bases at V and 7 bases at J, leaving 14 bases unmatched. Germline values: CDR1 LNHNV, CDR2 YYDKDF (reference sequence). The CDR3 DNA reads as TGTGCCACCAGCAGGGACTCGCTACTAGCGGGAGGGCTCGGCGGGGAGCTGTTTTTT. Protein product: CATSRDSLLAGGLGGELFF.

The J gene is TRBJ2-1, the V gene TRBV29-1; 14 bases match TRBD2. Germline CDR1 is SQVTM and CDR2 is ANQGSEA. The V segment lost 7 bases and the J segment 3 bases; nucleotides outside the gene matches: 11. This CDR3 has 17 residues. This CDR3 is CSAMTSGRAISYNEQFF. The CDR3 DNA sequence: TGCAGCGCTATGACTAGCGGGAGGGCAATCAGCTACAATGAGCAGTTCTTC.

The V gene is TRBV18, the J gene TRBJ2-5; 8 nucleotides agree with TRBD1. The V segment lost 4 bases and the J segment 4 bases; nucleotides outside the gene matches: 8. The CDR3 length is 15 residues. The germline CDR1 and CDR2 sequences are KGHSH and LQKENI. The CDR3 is CASSLYPTGVETQYF. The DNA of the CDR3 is TGTGCCAGCTCACTCTATCCGACAGGGGTAGAGACCCAGTACTTC.

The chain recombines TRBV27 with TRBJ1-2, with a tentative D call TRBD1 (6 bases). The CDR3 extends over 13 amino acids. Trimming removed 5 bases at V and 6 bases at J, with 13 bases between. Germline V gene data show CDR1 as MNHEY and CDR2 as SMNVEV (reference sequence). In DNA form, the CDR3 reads TGTGCCAGCAGTCTCACAGGGATCGATGGCTACACCTTC. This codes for CASSLTGIDGYTF.

The chain's CDR3 is CATAAGFQETQYF. CDR3 DNA: TGTGCCACCGCGGCCGGGTTCCAAGAGACCCAGTACTTC. J is TRBJ2-5 and V is TRBV11-2, with D unresolved. The CDR3 is 13 residues long. Deletions cut 10 bases from V and 1 base from J, with 13 bases between. CDR1 and CDR2 from the germline V gene are SGHAT and FQNNGV.

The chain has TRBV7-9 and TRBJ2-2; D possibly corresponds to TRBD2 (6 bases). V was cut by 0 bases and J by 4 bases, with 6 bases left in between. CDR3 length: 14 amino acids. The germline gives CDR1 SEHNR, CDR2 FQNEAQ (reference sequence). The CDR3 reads CASSLATSTGELFF. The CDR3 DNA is TGTGCCAGCAGCTTAGCGACTAGCACCGGGGAGCTGTTTTTT.

The CDR3 loop is CASSPSGRTDTQYF. The CDR3 DNA sequence: TGTGCCAGCAGCCCCTCCGGGAGGACAGATACGCAGTATTTT. The genes are TRBV5-4 and TRBJ2-3, with 7 bases lining up with TRBD2. CDR3 size: 14 residues. V lost 4 bases and J lost 3; bases outside the gene matches: 5. Germline V lookup: CDR1 SGHNT, CDR2 YYREEE (reference sequence).

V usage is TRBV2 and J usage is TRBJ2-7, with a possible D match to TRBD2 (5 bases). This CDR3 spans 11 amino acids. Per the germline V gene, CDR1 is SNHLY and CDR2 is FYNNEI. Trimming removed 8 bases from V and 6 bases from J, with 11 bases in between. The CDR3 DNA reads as TGTGCCAGCTCCCGAGGGCCCGAGCAGTACGTC. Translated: CASSRGPEQYV.

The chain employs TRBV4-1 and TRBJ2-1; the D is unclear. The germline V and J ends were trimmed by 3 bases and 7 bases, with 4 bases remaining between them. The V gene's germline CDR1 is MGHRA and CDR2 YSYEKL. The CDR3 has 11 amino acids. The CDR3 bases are TGCGCCAGCAGCCAGGCAAATGAGCAGTTCTTC. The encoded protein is CASSQANEQFF.

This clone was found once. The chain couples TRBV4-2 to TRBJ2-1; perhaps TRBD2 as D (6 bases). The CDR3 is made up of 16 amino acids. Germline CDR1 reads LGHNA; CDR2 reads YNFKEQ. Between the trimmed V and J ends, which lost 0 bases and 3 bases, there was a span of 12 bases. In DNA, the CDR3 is TGTGCCAGCAGCCAAGAACGGGGGTCAGGCTACAATGAGCAGTTCTTC. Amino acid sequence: CASSQERGSGYNEQFF.

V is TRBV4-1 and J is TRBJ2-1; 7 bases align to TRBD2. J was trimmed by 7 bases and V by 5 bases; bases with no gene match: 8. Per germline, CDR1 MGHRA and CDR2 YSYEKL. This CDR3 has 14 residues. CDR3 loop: CASSSGLGDNEQFF. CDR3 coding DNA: TGCGCCAGCAGCTCCGGACTAGGCGATAATGAGCAGTTCTTC.

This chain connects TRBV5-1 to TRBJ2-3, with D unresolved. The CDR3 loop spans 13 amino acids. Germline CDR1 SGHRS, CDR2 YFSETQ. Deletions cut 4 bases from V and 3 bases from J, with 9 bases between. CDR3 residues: CASSNFVTDTQYF. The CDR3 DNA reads TGCGCCAGCAGCAACTTTGTGACAGATACGCAGTATTTT.

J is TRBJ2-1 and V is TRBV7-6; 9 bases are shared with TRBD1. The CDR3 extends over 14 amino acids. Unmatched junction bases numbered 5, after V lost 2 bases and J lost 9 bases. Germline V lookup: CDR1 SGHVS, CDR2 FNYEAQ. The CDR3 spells CASSLTTGGIEQFF. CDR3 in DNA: TGTGCCAGCAGCTTAACCACAGGGGGCATTGAGCAGTTCTTC.

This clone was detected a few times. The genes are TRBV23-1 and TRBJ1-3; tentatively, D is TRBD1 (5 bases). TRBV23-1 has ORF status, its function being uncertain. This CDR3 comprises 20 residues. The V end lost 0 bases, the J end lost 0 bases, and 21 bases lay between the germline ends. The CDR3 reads CASSQSESPGGRFSGNTIYF. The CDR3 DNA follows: TGCGCCAGCAGTCAATCTGAAAGTCCGGGGGGTCGTTTCTCTGGAAACACCATATATTTT.

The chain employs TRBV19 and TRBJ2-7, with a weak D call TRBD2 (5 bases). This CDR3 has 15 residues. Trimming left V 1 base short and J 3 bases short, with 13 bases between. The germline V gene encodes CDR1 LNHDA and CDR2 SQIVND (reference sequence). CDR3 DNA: TGTGCCAGTAGTATAGGTGGAGACTACCTCTACGAGCAGTACTTC. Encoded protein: CASSIGGDYLYEQYF. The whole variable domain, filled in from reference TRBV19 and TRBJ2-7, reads DGGITQSPKYLFRKEGQNVTLSCEQNLNHDAMYWYRQDPGQGLRLIYYSQIVNDFQKGDIAEGYSVSREKKESFPLTVTSAQKNPTAFYLCASSIGGDYLYEQYFGPGTRLTVT.

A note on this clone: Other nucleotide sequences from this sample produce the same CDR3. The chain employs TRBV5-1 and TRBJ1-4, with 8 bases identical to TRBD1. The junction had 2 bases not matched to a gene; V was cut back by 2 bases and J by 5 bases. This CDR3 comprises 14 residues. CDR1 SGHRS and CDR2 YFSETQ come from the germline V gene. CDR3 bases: TGCGCCAGCAGCTTCGGACAGGGAAATGAAAAACTGTTTTTT. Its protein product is CASSFGQGNEKLFF.

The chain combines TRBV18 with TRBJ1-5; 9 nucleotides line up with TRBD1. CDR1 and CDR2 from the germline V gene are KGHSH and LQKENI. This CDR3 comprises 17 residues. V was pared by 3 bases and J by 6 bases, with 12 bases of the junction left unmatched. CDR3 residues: CASSPDKGQGRFQPQHF. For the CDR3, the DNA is TGTGCCAGCTCACCCGATAAGGGACAGGGTAGATTTCAGCCCCAGCATTTT.